This is a list of T cell receptor beta chains from one sample in a study of human CD8 memory T cell subsets. TCRdb processed the 5' RACE reads again and assigns one entry to each CDR3 protein, with no DNA. The sample has 3,000 to 4,500 distinct CDR3 sequences, and its top ten clones hold roughly a fifth. The material sequenced was CD8+ T cells from PBMCs. The receptors originated from a human donor in good health. CDR3s include the opening cysteine and the closing phenylalanine or tryptophan. Clone size is shown for a subset of rows, as once, few, many or a class of expanded clone.

clone size,J gene,V gene,CDR3 protein
NA,TRBJ1-4,TRBV20-1,CSASSGGAEKLFF
medium-sized,TRBJ1-5,TRBV12-3/TRBV12-4,CASSRRQGNQPQHF
NA,TRBJ2-2,TRBV7-9,CASSLDARRTGELFF
medium-sized,TRBJ2-7,TRBV20-1,CSADPGLNYEQYF
NA,TRBJ2-3,TRBV12-3/TRBV12-4,CASSFLASGNTDTQYF
NA,TRBJ2-1,TRBV6-6,CASSYSAGTGLYNEQFF
NA,TRBJ1-2,TRBV2,CASSEIGIPYGYTF
NA,TRBJ2-3,TRBV9,CASSTDGGRTDTQYF
medium-sized,TRBJ2-2,TRBV9,CASSGSGGGNGELFF
NA,TRBJ2-2,TRBV5-4,CASSFSGTGELFF
NA,TRBJ2-7,TRBV4-2,CASSQETSGGSSYEQYF
medium-sized,TRBJ1-4,TRBV3-1,CASSPPGHSNEKLFF
NA,TRBJ1-4,TRBV11-2,CASSSIQGAATNEKLFF
NA,TRBJ2-1,TRBV28,CASKPAGSYNEQFF
NA,TRBJ2-7,TRBV27,CASSLGLAGSYEQYF
medium-sized,TRBJ2-2,TRBV11-3,CASSLTGSGELFF
NA,TRBJ2-7,TRBV7-9,CASSVSGSVNEQYF
NA,TRBJ2-2,TRBV20-1,CSATGTSHPGELFF
medium-sized,TRBJ2-7,TRBV19,CASSDGLAINPYEQYF
medium-sized,TRBJ1-2,TRBV5-1,CASSLVPREGNYGYTF
NA,TRBJ2-1,TRBV4-3,CASSQGLASSYNEQFF
medium-sized,TRBJ1-1,TRBV12-3/TRBV12-4,CASSLVNFEGGSAEAFF
NA,TRBJ2-7,TRBV4-2,CASSQELPNEQYF
medium-sized,TRBJ2-1,TRBV10-3,CAISGPSGSSYNEQFF
NA,TRBJ2-7,TRBV9,CASSAGQGTPYEQYF
NA,TRBJ2-7,TRBV3-1,CASSQDKGLDRISYEQYF
medium-sized,TRBJ1-1,TRBV28,CASSLLEGAHTEAFF
medium-sized,TRBJ1-2,TRBV19,CASKAMADYGYTF
NA,TRBJ2-7,TRBV4-1,CASSQDGASEQYF
medium-sized,TRBJ2-3,TRBV12-3/TRBV12-4,CASSPSGGTDTQYF
medium-sized,TRBJ2-1,TRBV12-3/TRBV12-4,CASSGGANYNEQFF
medium-sized,TRBJ2-1,TRBV9,CASSANQLASSYNEQFF
NA,TRBJ2-7,TRBV20-1,CSAREQGLWQYF
NA,TRBJ2-5,TRBV10-3,CAISDMRGRGETQYF
large,TRBJ1-1,TRBV29-1,CSVNRGGNTEAFF
NA,TRBJ2-2,TRBV9,CASSVGTGHGELFF
NA,TRBJ2-3,TRBV19,CASRPGGAGGERDTQYF
NA,TRBJ2-7,TRBV29-1,CSGRGRDSYEQYF
medium-sized,TRBJ2-1,TRBV14,CASSLAGTSAEDEQFF
medium-sized,TRBJ2-1,TRBV19,CASSTHRQIDEQFF